One sample yielded the 12 T cell receptor beta chains listed below, sequenced in a study of T cell responses to AZD1222 COVID-19 vaccine. TCRdb's copy holds only in-frame clones and misses some; the assay was immunoSEQ multiplex PCR. The sample lists 200,000 to 250,000 clones; around 94% were seen once. This specimen was peripheral blood, taken 28 days after the second dose of the MenACWY control vaccine. These receptors were obtained from an adult who received the MenACWY meningococcal vaccine as a control.

CDR3 protein: CASSATGWRGGYTF. CDR3 nucleotide sequence: TGTGCCAGCAGTGCTACAGGGTGGCGCGGGGGCTACACCTTC. The chain carries TRBV27 and TRBJ1-2, with D possibly being TRBD1 (6 bases). CDR1 is MNHEY and CDR2 is SMNVEV in the germline V gene (reference sequence). The CDR3 runs 14 residues. V was trimmed by 5 bases and J by 8 bases, leaving 18 bases between them.

J is TRBJ2-5 and V is TRBV24-1; TRBD1 matches at 9 bases. From germline, CDR1 is KGHDR and CDR2 SFDVKD. This CDR3 region has 16 residues. After removal of 3 bases from V and 4 bases from J, the junction contained 8 bases not matched to a gene. The CDR3 DNA reads TGTGCCACCAGTGATCTGGACAGGGGTTTTGGAGAGACCCAGTACTTC. Amino acid sequence: CATSDLDRGFGETQYF.

The rearrangement joins TRBV3-1 (or the pseudogene TRBV3-2) to TRBJ2-7; 9 bases map to TRBD2. The V and J ends lost 0 bases and 3 bases, in that order; junction bases with no gene match: 3. The CDR3 consists of 15 residues. Germline V gene lookup returns CDR1 LGHDT and CDR2 YNNKEL (reference sequence). CDR3: CASSQDPSGDYEQYF. CDR3 bases: TGTGCCAGCAGCCAAGATCCTAGCGGGGACTACGAGCAGTACTTC.

This chain connects TRBV19 to TRBJ1-2, with D possibly TRBD1 on 5 matching bases. The CDR3 is 17 amino acids. Trimming shortened V by 1 base and J by 5 bases, and 20 bases separated the two germline ends. Per germline, CDR1 LNHDA and CDR2 SQIVND (reference sequence). The CDR3 DNA follows: TGTGCCAGTAGTATAGTAAAGGGGCCCACCCCAAATTATGGCTACACCTTC. This translates into CASSIVKGPTPNYGYTF.

V gene TRBV5-1 combines with J gene TRBJ1-1; D is unclear. Germline V gene sequence: CDR1 SGHRS, CDR2 YFSETQ. The CDR3 totals 15 residues. V was clipped by 2 bases and J by 2 bases, with 13 bases between them. The CDR3 loop is CASSFPDRQNTEAFF. DNA of the CDR3: TGCGCCAGCAGCTTCCCGGACCGACAAAACACTGAAGCTTTCTTT.

This chain uses TRBV5-6 with TRBJ2-1; D not certain. Germline V lookup: CDR1 SGHDT, CDR2 YYEEEE. V was pared by 3 bases and J by 2 bases, with 12 bases between. The CDR3 totals 15 residues. The CDR3 sequence is CASSSGGFTYNEQFF. For the CDR3, the DNA is TGTGCCAGCAGCTCCGGCGGATTCACCTACAATGAGCAGTTCTTC.

The chain couples TRBV27 to TRBJ2-2; D perhaps matches TRBD1 (6 bases). CDR1 MNHEY and CDR2 SMNVEV come from the germline V gene (reference sequence). The CDR3 length is 13 residues. The V gene lost 4 bases and the J gene lost 5 bases, with 8 bases spanning the gap. CDR3 protein: CASSYRATGELFF. Written as DNA, the CDR3 is TGTGCCAGCAGTTACAGGGCGACCGGGGAGCTGTTTTTT.

About this clone itself: The junction departs from the called germline gene at one end, perhaps through a read error. The chain couples TRBV3-1 (or the pseudogene TRBV3-2) to TRBJ2-1; D call uncertain. Germline V gene data show CDR1 as LGHDT and CDR2 as YNNKEL (reference sequence). The CDR3 consists of 15 residues. CDR3 amino acids: CASSPAPATYIEQFF. CDR3 DNA: TGTGCCAGCAGCCCAGCCCCCGCTACCTACATTGAGCAGTTCTTC.

The CDR3 DNA is TGTGCCTGCCCGTTGGGGGCAGATACGCAGTATTTT. This translates into CACPLGADTQYF. V usage is TRBV7-9 and J usage is TRBJ2-3; D is tentatively TRBD1 or TRBD2 (5 bases each). V dropped 11 bases and J dropped 4 bases, with 13 bases sitting between them. Germline-derived CDR1 and CDR2 are SEHNR and FQNEAQ (reference sequence). This CDR3 contains 12 residues.

The V and J genes are TRBV6-5 and TRBJ1-5; no clear D gene. Per the germline V gene, CDR1 is MNHEY and CDR2 is SVGAGI. Trimming cost V 8 bases and J 2 bases, with 10 bases left between them. The CDR3 consists of 13 residues. The CDR3 sequence: CASGIGGNQPQHF. CDR3 DNA: TGTGCCAGCGGTATTGGGGGCAATCAGCCCCAGCATTTT.

J is TRBJ2-5 and V is TRBV5-6; TRBD1 might be the D (6 bases). The CDR3 spans 13 residues. V lost 4 bases and J lost 1, with 8 bases in between. Germline CDR1 and CDR2: SGHDT and YYEEEE. The DNA of the CDR3 is TGTGCCAGCAGCCTGGGGGCCCAAGAGACCCAGTACTTC. Amino acid sequence: CASSLGAQETQYF.

The DNA for the CDR3 is TGTGCCAGCAGAGACAGGGGAACTAATGAAAAACTGTTTTTT. Protein sequence: CASRDRGTNEKLFF. The rearrangement joins TRBV28 to TRBJ1-4; 8 bases align to TRBD1. Losses at the gene ends were 6 bases for V and 1 base for J; bases not matched to a gene: 1. CDR3 length: 14 amino acids. Germline V gene data show CDR1 as MDHEN and CDR2 as SYDVKM.